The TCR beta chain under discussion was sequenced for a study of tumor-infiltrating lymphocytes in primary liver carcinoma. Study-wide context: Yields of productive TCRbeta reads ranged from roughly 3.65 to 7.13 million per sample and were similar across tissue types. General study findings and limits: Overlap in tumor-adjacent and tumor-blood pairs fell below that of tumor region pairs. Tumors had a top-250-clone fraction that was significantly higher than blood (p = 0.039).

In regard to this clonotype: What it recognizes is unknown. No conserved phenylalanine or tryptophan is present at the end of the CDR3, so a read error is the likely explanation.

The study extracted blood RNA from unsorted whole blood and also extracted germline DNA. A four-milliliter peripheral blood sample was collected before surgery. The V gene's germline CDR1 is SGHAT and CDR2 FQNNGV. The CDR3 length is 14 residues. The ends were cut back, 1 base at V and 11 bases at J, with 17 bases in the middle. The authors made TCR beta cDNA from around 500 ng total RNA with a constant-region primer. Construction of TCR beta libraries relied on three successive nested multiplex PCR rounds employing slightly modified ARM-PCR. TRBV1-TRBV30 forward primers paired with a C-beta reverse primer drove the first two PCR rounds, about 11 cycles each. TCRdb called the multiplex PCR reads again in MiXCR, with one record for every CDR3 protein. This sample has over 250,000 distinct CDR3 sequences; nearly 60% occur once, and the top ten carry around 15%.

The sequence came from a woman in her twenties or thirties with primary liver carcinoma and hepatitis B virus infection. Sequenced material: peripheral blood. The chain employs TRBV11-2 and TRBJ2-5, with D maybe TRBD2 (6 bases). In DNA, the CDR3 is TGTGCCAGCAGCTTAGCGGTGGGAGGTGGGGAGCAGTACTCC. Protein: CASSLAVGGGEQYS.